This T cell receptor (beta chain) was identified in a study of identical twins. TCRdb used MiXCR to reprocess the 5' RACE reads, holding one entry per CDR3 protein. The sample shows 1.5 million to 2 million distinct CDR3 sequences, about 32% of them seen only once. CDR3 size: 15 residues. Trimming shortened V by 2 bases and J by 0 bases, and 9 bases separated the two germline ends. The germline V gene has CDR1 SGHKS and CDR2 YYEKEE (reference sequence). This receptor was taken from a newborn girl in good health. The rearrangement joins TRBV5-5 to TRBJ2-4; no clear D gene. Sequencing used cord blood. CDR3 protein: CASSFQVLAKNIQYF. CDR3 bases: TGTGCCAGCAGCTTCCAGGTCCTAGCCAAAAACATTCAGTACTTC.